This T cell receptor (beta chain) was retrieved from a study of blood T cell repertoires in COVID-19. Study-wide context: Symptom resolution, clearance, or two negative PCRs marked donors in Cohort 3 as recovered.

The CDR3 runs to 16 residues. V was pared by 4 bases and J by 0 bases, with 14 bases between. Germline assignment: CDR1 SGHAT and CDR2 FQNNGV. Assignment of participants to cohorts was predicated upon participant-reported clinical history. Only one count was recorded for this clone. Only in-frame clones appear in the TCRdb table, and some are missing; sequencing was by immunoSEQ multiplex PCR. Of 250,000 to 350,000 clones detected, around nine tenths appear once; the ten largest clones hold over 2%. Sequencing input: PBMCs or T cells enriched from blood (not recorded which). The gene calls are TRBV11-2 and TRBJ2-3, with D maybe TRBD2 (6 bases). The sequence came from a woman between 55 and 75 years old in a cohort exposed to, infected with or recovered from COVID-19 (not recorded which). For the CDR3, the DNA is TGTGCCAGCAGCTCCTCAGGTGGGGGGAGCACAGATACGCAGTATTTT. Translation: CASSSSGGGSTDTQYF. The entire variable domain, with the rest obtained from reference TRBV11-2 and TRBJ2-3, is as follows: EAGVAQSPRYKIIEKRQSVAFWCNPISGHATLYWYQQILGQGPKLLIQFQNNGVVDDSQLPKDRFSAERLKGVDSTLKIQPAKLEDSAVYLCASSSSGGGSTDTQYFGPGTRLTVL.